This T cell receptor beta chain derives from a study of blood T cell repertoires in COVID-19. Study-level background: Spain, Italy and the United States supplied samples that represented acute and convalescent COVID-19.

Some clones are missing from TCRdb's copy, which holds only in-frame ones; the method was immunoSEQ multiplex PCR. Of over 110,000 clones in the sample, around 78% are singletons; the top ten hold 1.5% to 2.5%. The V and J ends lost 5 bases and 6 bases respectively, with 16 bases between them. CDR3 length: 15 residues. CDR1 and CDR2 (germline): SNHLY, FYNNEI. This clonotype originated in an older woman with acute or convalescent COVID-19. Specimen: peripheral blood. The rearrangement links TRBV2 to TRBJ1-4, with D unclear. The CDR3 spells CASSMSDGGHEKLFF. The CDR3 region has the DNA TGTGCCAGCAGTATGTCGGACGGCGGGCATGAAAAACTGTTTTTT. The whole variable domain, filled in from reference TRBV2 and TRBJ1-4, reads EPEVTQTPSHQVTQMGQEVILRCVPISNHLYFYWYRQILGQKVEFLVSFYNNEISEKSEIFDDQFSVERPDGSNFTLKIRSTKLEDSAMYFCASSMSDGGHEKLFFGSGTQLSVL.